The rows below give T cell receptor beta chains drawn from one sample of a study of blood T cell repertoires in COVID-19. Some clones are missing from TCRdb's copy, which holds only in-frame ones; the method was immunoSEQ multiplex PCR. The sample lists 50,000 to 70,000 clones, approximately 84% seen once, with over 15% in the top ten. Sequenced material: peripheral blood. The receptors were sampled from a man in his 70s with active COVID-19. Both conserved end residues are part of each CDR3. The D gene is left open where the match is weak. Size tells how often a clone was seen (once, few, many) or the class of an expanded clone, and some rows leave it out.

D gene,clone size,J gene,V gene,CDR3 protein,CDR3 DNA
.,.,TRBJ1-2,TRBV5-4,CASSYAFPSRGYGYTF,TGTGCCAGCAGCTATGCTTTCCCTTCAAGGGGGTATGGCTACACCTTC
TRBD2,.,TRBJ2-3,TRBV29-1,CSVEGLAGLSTDTQYF,TGCAGCGTAGAGGGCCTAGCGGGATTAAGCACAGATACGCAGTATTTT
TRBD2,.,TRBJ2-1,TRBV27,CASSLQRGGRAPFEQFF,TGTGCCAGCAGTTTACAACGCGGCGGGAGGGCCCCTTTTGAGCAGTTCTTC
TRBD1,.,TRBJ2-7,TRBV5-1,CASSFLGQGSEQYF,TGCGCCAGCAGTTTTCTGGGACAGGGAAGCGAGCAGTACTTC
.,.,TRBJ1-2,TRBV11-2,CASSARATTNYGYTF,TGTGCCAGCAGCGCAAGAGCAACCACTAACTATGGCTACACCTTC
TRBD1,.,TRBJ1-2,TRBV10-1,CASSERGTGDNYGYTF,TGCGCCAGCAGTGAGAGGGGTACAGGGGACAACTATGGCTACACCTTC
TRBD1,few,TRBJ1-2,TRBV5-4,CASSREGQGEYGYTF,TGTGCCAGCAGCAGGGAAGGACAGGGCGAATATGGCTACACCTTC
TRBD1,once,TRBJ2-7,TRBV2,CASSRTGTGADEQYF,TGTGCCAGCAGCCGGACCGGGACAGGGGCGGACGAGCAGTACTTC
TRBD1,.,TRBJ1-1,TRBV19,CASKTQGANTEAFF,TGTGCCAGCAAAACACAGGGGGCGAACACTGAAGCTTTCTTT
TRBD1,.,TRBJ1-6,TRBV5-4,CASSSSQGAGNSPLHF,TGTGCCAGCAGCTCATCACAGGGGGCAGGAAATTCACCCCTCCACTTT
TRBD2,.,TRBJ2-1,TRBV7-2,CASSLVASGNEQFF,TGTGCCAGCAGCTTAGTGGCTAGCGGGAATGAGCAGTTCTTC
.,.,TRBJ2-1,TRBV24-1,CATSGLLANSYNEQFF,TGTGCCACCAGTGGTCTACTAGCAAATAGCTACAATGAGCAGTTCTTC
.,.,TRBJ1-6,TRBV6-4,CASRLEQGSPLHF,TGTGCCAGCAGGCTCGAACAGGGTTCACCCCTCCACTTT
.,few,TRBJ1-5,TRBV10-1,CASSGERDQPQHF,TGCGCCAGCAGTGGAGAGAGGGATCAGCCCCAGCATTTT
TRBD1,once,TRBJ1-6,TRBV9,CASSEGQWNSPLHF,TGTGCCAGCAGCGAGGGACAGTGGAATTCACCCCTCCACTTT
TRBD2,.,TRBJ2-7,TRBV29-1,CSVEATSGGGYEQYF,TGCAGCGTTGAAGCCACATCGGGGGGGGGCTACGAGCAGTACTTC
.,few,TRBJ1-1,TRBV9,CASSVRAANTEAFF,TGTGCCAGCAGCGTACGAGCTGCGAACACTGAAGCTTTCTTT
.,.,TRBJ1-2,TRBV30,CAWSVQYGYTF,TGTGCCTGGAGTGTACAGTATGGCTACACCTTC
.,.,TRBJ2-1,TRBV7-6,CASSPRGGTSYNEQFF,TGTGCCAGCAGCCCCCGAGGCGGGACCTCCTACAATGAGCAGTTCTTC
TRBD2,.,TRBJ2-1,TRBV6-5,CASSLTGTSNNEQFF,TGTGCCAGCAGTTTAACCGGGACTAGCAACAATGAGCAGTTCTTC
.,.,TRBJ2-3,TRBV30,CAWSWVAASTDTQYF,TGTGCCTGGAGTTGGGTAGCGGCGAGCACAGATACGCAGTATTTT
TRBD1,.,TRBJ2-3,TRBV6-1,CASSERQGYRADTQYF,TGTGCCAGCAGTGAGCGACAGGGATATCGTGCAGATACGCAGTATTTT